This TCR beta chain was sequenced for a study of vaccination and CD4 T cells after COVID-19. CDR1 SGHTA and CDR2 FQGNSA come from the germline V gene. V shed 5 bases and J shed 5 bases, with 14 bases lying between them. This CDR3 has 14 residues. In the case of this clonotype: Antigen unknown.

The Oncomine TCR Beta short-read assay generated sequence data from the DNA of cultured CD4+ T cells. Cultured CD4+ T cells yielded the extracted genomic DNA. One entry per CDR3 protein results from TCRdb running MiXCR on the PCR reads. The sample shows more than 10,000 distinct CDR3 sequences, about 40% of them seen only once. Stated treatment: roughly ten-day PBMC culture with coronavirus spike peptide pools or control peptides (ViraFEST assay). CD4+ T lymphocytes from the unexposed donor were collected before the COVID-19 pandemic (2011-2018). V gene TRBV7-2 combines with J gene TRBJ2-3, with D tentatively TRBD1 (5 bases). Sequencing was performed on CD4+ T cells from blood, cultured in vitro. This TCR was sampled from a human donor in good health. Written as DNA, the CDR3 is TGTGCCAGCAGCCCCTCCCTTCAGGGAGATACGCAGTATTTT. This translates into CASSPSLQGDTQYF.